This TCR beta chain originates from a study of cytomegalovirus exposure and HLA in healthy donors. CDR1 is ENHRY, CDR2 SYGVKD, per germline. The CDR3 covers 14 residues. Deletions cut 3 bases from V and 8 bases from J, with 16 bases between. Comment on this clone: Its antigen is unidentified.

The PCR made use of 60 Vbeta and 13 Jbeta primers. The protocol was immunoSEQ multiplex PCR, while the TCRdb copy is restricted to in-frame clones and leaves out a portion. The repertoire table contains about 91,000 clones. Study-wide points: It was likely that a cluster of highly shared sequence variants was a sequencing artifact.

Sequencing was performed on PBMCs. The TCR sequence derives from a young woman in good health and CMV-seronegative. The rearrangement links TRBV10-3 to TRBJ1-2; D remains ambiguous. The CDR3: CAISEMEEGTGYTF. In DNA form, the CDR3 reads TGTGCCATCAGTGAAATGGAGGAGGGTACGGGCTACACCTTC.